The sequence of this T cell receptor beta chain was determined in a study of cytomegalovirus exposure and HLA in healthy donors (dated by TCRdb to about 2017). For the study in its entirety: According to an earlier analysis of 587 of the donors, roughly 180 million T cells yielded 117 million unique TCR beta sequences and 276 Gb of sequence data. Roughly 300 gigabases of sequencing data and roughly 80 million unique TCR sequences made up an early release that covered roughly 670 HLA-typed donors. Of the 300 to 450 genotyped donors, approximately 81% were placed in the genetic ancestry cluster associated with self-reported Caucasian donors. The study aimed to test whether signatures of past pathogen exposure could be identified by cataloging public T cell receptors. The study profiled the T cell repertoires of hundreds of subjects by immunosequencing and related them to cytomegalovirus serostatus. Besides the first cohort of more than 650 subjects, a separate validation cohort made up of over a hundred different subjects was used. To predict cytomegalovirus infection status, the study combined high-throughput TCR immunosequencing, statistical association of individual TCRs with disease status, and machine learning. To study patterns of TCR occurrence, a later analysis re-analyzed previously published TCR beta repertoires from around 700 donors and added high-resolution HLA genotyping. Rather than drawing on any new phenotypic data, the later analysis identified candidate immune exposures from TCR beta sequences and the way those sequences occurred across donors. In an earlier analysis of roughly 540 of the donors, high-throughput TCR beta sequencing was used to judge whether each TCR beta V gene segment behaved as functional or pseudogenic. Donor age, sex, ethnicity and CMV serostatus were compiled together with the repertoire data. A later genetic analysis used genome-wide SNP genotypes for about 60% of the roughly 700 donors, treating that subset as a discovery cohort. All discovery cohort repertoires had been generated on a single sequencing platform. HLA typing covered class I and class II loci at four-digit resolution. Typing coverage differed by locus: A, B, C, DRB1 and DQB1 were typed in roughly 629-630 donors, DQA1 in about 510, DPA1 in some 570, and DPB1 in just under 490. Several DR-DQ haplotypes were treated as single units for association and clustering because of strong linkage in the cohort. On average, 235,054 unique TCR beta nucleotide sequences were sequenced per donor among 350 to 400 genotyped donors of the cohort, with roughly 18% of those sequences being non-productive. What the work shows at the level of the full study, not this receptor alone: The authors suggested that the approach could potentially be generalized to other disease states and immunological phenotypes. Some IMGT-functional V segments, including TRBV6-2 and TRBV6-3, could not be distinguished by the 87-base-pair reads and were therefore excluded. A later analysis found that TCR association rates varied across HLA loci, with DRB1 alleles showing the most associated TCRs and HLA-C alleles the fewest. Sequencing depth was assumed to be roughly uniform across donors in the presence/absence analyses, though that assumption may not hold. While some public TCRs were present in many individuals, most TCR sequences turned up only very rarely across donors. The classifier was reported to diagnose cytomegalovirus status with high specificity and sensitivity in both the original cohort and the validation cohort. A cluster of highly shared sequence variants was judged likely to represent a technical artifact of the sequencing pipeline. Assigning TCR associations to individual alleles was difficult when HLA alleles, especially DR and DQ, strongly co-occurred. V-gene and J-gene trimming of TCR beta chains was associated with a missense DCLRE1C variant in a later genetic analysis, and the association was replicated in an independent cohort. Compared with the roughly 710-donor mean, donors in an Asian-associated ancestry cluster had fewer N-insertions in productive TCRs, according to a later genetic analysis. HLA typing was unavailable for some donors at each locus, so association tests used only the typed subset. Linkage disequilibrium might explain the correlated functional status among segregating V segments, but an unknown experimental factor could not be ruled out. Because counts were too low, some 17 rarely observed V segments, including chromosome 9 orphons, were left out of the earlier analysis of about 500 of the donors. For the cohort, immune exposure information was limited to CMV serostatus. Most CMV-associated TCR beta chains appeared to be HLA-restricted in a later analysis, and the HLA associations seemed to be driven largely by CMV exposure. Compared with equally common non-associated chains, HLA-associated TCR beta chains in a later analysis were more clonally expanded and had lower generation probabilities. In an earlier analysis of 587 of the donors, most TCR beta V segments appeared in productive rearrangements about 87% or about 30% of the time, broadly matching IMGT annotations. A further reported finding was that TCR beta sequences accurately predicted the HLA-A and HLA-B alleles for most subjects in the first cohort. Three of the identified cytomegalovirus-associated TCR beta chains were confirmed in vitro to be specific for cytomegalovirus antigens. This cohort had only TCR beta chains sequenced, and the lack of alpha or paired-chain data limited which features could be detected. A later analysis associated about 18,000 TCR beta sequences with specific HLA alleles at a false discovery rate of 0.05. The study listed approximately 150 TCR beta chains as associated with cytomegalovirus. According to a later analysis, parvovirus B19, influenza, CMV and Epstein-Barr virus appeared linked to several top co-occurrence clusters.

A remark on this clone: What antigen it recognizes has not been identified. No base quality information exists; no much larger clone differs at one position.

The cohort comprised 666 healthy bone marrow donors. All cohort members were sampled while nominally healthy, although unrecorded immune exposures were likely present. The donor tested CMV seropositive, placing the donor among the approximately 290 seropositive members of the cohort. Each donor provided a peripheral blood sample, and peripheral blood mononuclear cells were used for TCR beta sequencing. Genomic DNA extraction from the blood cell samples was performed with the Qiagen DNeasy Blood Extraction Kit. V was cut back by 8 bases and J by 2 bases, leaving a gap of 19 bases between them. Reading from cysteine to valine, the CDR3 counts 15 amino acids. Only CDR3 DNA remains: 45 bases, in frame from the first base. Per the germline V gene (reference sequence), MNHEY is the CDR1 and SMNVEV is the CDR2. The library was obtained by the immunoSEQ multiplex PCR assay. For the multiplex PCR, a mixture combining 60 forward primers for TCR Vbeta segments and 13 reverse primers for TCR Jbeta segments was used. The CDR3 region of rearranged TCR beta genes was amplified from genomic DNA by a multiplex PCR assay. The amplified TCR beta libraries were sequenced on the Illumina HiSeq System as 87-base-pair reads. Processing in the source paper ran as follows. In a later analysis, some 80 million unique TCR beta chains were counted across the 650 to 700 repertoires, and roughly 11 million of these chains were shared by at least two donors. Raw reads were error-corrected and collapsed into unique sequences with a nearest-neighbor algorithm that merged closely related sequences to remove PCR and sequencing errors. Alignment of CDR3 sequences to IMGT reference sequences was used to assign V, D and J gene segments. For a sequence to be retained, at least a six-nucleotide match to both a V gene segment and a J gene segment was required. A rearrangement was called productive if the CDR3 had no stop codons and remained in frame with V and J, and every other rearrangement was called non-productive. CDR3 was defined according to IMGT convention as the region running from the second conserved V-encoded cysteine to the conserved J-encoded phenylalanine. The earlier analysis of about 590 of the donors excluded sequences that lacked an unambiguous match to a single V gene segment. In an earlier analysis of approximately 550 of the donors, V segments were called functional above 56.7% productive rearrangements and were called segregating when the between-donor standard deviation exceeded 5%. To diagnose cytomegalovirus status from the catalog of TCR beta chain sequences, a statistical classification framework was built. A later analysis assigned V and J genes by comparing TCR nucleotide sequences with IMGT/GENE-DB human TR gene sequences. The TCRdist pipeline was used in a later analysis to assign CDR3 sequences and most-parsimonious VDJ recombination scenarios. In a later analysis, each TCR beta chain was defined by its CDR3 amino acid sequence together with its V-gene family, and reads without a unique V-gene family were excluded. In a later analysis, a few hundred highly shared, low-generation-probability nucleotide sequences were removed to address suspected cross-contamination and a sequencing artifact. For each public chain, a later analysis derived a clonal expansion index from normalized ranks of inferred template counts within each repertoire. A later analysis computed generation probabilities with a VDJ recombination model fitted to out-of-frame rearrangements, and checked the results against IGoR. In a later analysis, TCR-TCR, TCR-HLA and TCR-CMV co-occurrence was scored with hypergeometric tests, and a repertoire-size bias correction was applied to TCR pairs. False discovery rates were estimated in a later analysis by permuting HLA or CMV assignments 20 times. In a later analysis, co-occurring TCRs were grouped using DBSCAN, and TCRdist sequence similarity was added for clustering within HLA-allele-positive subsets. Co-occurrence clustering excluded repertoires with fewer than 30,000 or more than 120,000 public chains, plus five with anomalous nucleotide sharing. Imported from immuneACCESS, the table was reduced by TCRdb to in-frame sequences with V and J called. These copies leave out some clones; in studies compared against another copy, an unresolved V gene accounts for under half, and the cause of the remainder is not known. That table is the source of V, J and clone size, and D and trimming were worked out from the DNA. The sample data list about 170,000 clones, and 85% of these were observed just once. Around 2.6% of the sample is taken by the ten largest.

The sequencing input was PBMCs. Recombination connected TRBV27 to TRBJ2-7, and TRBD1 may be the D gene, going by 6 matching bases. The receptor's source is a man aged 25 to 45 in good health and CMV-seropositive. The CDR3 in this case is CASRQSRGRPYEQYV. Read as DNA, the sequence is TGTGCCAGCCGCCAGAGCAGGGGACGCCCCTACGAGCAGTACGTC.